A single sample is the source of the 32 T cell receptor beta chains below, sequenced in a study of cytomegalovirus exposure and HLA in healthy donors. The PCR ran on 60 Vbeta and 13 Jbeta primers. The table came from immunoSEQ multiplex PCR; TCRdb's copy has only in-frame clones and leaves some out. The profile shows some 94,000 clones, less than 70% of them singletons. Sequenced material: PBMCs. These receptors were taken from a man in his fifties or sixties in good health and CMV-seronegative.

The chain carries TRBV7-2 and TRBJ1-2; tentatively, D is TRBD1 (6 bases). CDR1 and CDR2 (germline): SGHTA, FQGNSA. The CDR3 length is 14 residues. V lost 5 bases, J lost 0 bases, and 10 bases lay in between. CDR3 nucleotides: TGTGCCAGCAGCCCCCGACAGGCTAACTATGGCTACACCTTC. This gives the protein CASSPRQANYGYTF.

The J gene is TRBJ1-1, the V gene TRBV2; no clear D gene. The V and J ends lost 2 bases and 1 base respectively, with 8 bases between them. CDR1 and CDR2 (germline): SNHLY, FYNNEI. The CDR3 length is 14 residues. The CDR3 DNA reads as TGTGCCAGCAGTGAATGGCACAGGAACACTGAAGCTTTCTTT. Its translation: CASSEWHRNTEAFF.

The chain has TRBV19 and TRBJ1-2; D gene ambiguous. CDR3 length equals 14 residues. Germline lookup yields CDR1 LNHDA and CDR2 SQIVND (reference sequence). Between the trimmed V and J ends, which lost 3 bases and 3 bases, there was a span of 11 bases. The CDR3 sequence: CASSINGRYYGYTF. The DNA for the CDR3 is TGTGCCAGTAGTATTAACGGTCGGTACTATGGCTACACCTTC.

This chain joins TRBV4-2 and TRBJ2-5, with TRBD2 matching over 10 bases. This CDR3 contains 17 residues. The V gene's germline CDR1 is LGHNA and CDR2 YNFKEQ. J was trimmed by 5 bases and V by 0 bases; bases with no gene match: 9. The CDR3 nucleotides read TGTGCCAGCAGCCAAGATGCAAGCGGGGGGGTACTGGAGACCCAGTACTTC. It specifies CASSQDASGGVLETQYF.

V and J are TRBV7-2 and TRBJ2-7; TRBD2 matches at 9 bases. This CDR3 is 16 amino acids long. The V and J ends lost 3 bases and 3 bases, in that order; junction bases with no gene match: 9. CDR1 is SGHTA, CDR2 FQGNSA, per germline. The CDR3 sequence is CASSFKAGGFGYEQYF. The CDR3 DNA reads as TGTGCCAGCAGCTTCAAAGCGGGGGGATTCGGCTACGAGCAGTACTTC.

This clone was counted a single time. A read error is likely, as this CDR3 ends without the conserved phenylalanine or tryptophan. V usage is TRBV7-2 and J usage is TRBJ2-3; 8 positions match TRBD1. Trimming at V came to 5 bases and at J to 5 bases, leaving 9 bases not matched to a gene. Germline CDR1 reads SGHTA; CDR2 reads FQGNSA. The CDR3 is 15 amino acids. CDR3 coding DNA: TGTGCCAGCAGCCTAACCGGGACAGGAGAAGATACGCAGTATGTT. This encodes CASSLTGTGEDTQYV.

This clone was seen a single time. The chain joins TRBV9 to TRBJ1-4; 9 nucleotides match TRBD1. V lost 2 bases to trimming and J lost 8 bases; unmatched junction nucleotides: 4. The CDR3 extends over 14 amino acids. Germline CDR1 reads SGDLS; CDR2 reads YYNGEE. In DNA form, the CDR3 reads TGTGCCAGCAGCGTCGGACAGGGGAACGAAAAACTGTTTTTT. Protein sequence: CASSVGQGNEKLFF.

V and J are TRBV27 and TRBJ1-2; TRBD1 might be the D (5 bases). This CDR3 has 15 amino acids. Germline V lookup: CDR1 MNHEY, CDR2 SMNVEV (reference sequence). V lost 8 bases, J lost 7 bases, and 23 bases lay in between. DNA for the CDR3: TGTGCCAGCGCAGATAAGTCAGGGTTTTGGTCTGGCTACACCTTC. This translates into CASADKSGFWSGYTF.

The table lists this clone with a few counts. The chain has TRBV18 and TRBJ2-7; D may be TRBD2 (5 bases). Germline V gene lookup returns CDR1 KGHSH and CDR2 LQKENI. The CDR3 is made up of 14 amino acids. V was shortened by 3 bases and J by 2 bases, with 11 bases between the two germline ends. The CDR3 here is CASSPGRTAYEQYV. For the CDR3, the DNA is TGTGCCAGCTCACCTGGTAGGACTGCCTACGAGCAGTACGTC.

There are a few counts of this clone. The CDR3 DNA is TGTGCCAGCAGCTCCCTCTATTGGGACAGGGGTGAAGCTTTCTTT. Amino acid sequence: CASSSLYWDRGEAFF. This chain connects TRBV7-8 to TRBJ1-1; TRBD1 matches at 10 bases. The CDR3 is 15 residues long. After removal of 4 bases from V and 7 bases from J, the junction contained 9 bases not matched to a gene. Germline V gene sequence: CDR1 SGHVS, CDR2 FQNEAQ.

The chain is built from TRBV7-2 and TRBJ1-1, with unresolved D. The germline V gene encodes CDR1 SGHTA and CDR2 FQGNSA. V was clipped by 7 bases and J by 0 bases, with 12 bases between them. The CDR3 has 14 residues. The CDR3 DNA follows: TGTGCCAGCAAGTTCGGCAGGATGAACACTGAAGCTTTCTTT. Its translation is CASKFGRMNTEAFF.

The rearrangement uses TRBV7-8 and TRBJ1-1; D is undetermined. Trimming cost V 6 bases and J 3 bases, with 20 bases left between them. The CDR3 is made up of 16 amino acids. Germline loops: CDR1 SGHVS, CDR2 FQNEAQ. The CDR3 loop reads CASRIWRGGKDTEAFF. CDR3 nucleotide sequence: TGTGCCAGCAGGATCTGGCGGGGAGGAAAGGACACTGAAGCTTTCTTT. The full variable domain, in which reference TRBV7-8 and TRBJ1-1 provide the parts outside the CDR3, is GAGVSQSPRYKVAKRGQDVALRCDPISGHVSLFWYQQALGQGPEFLTYFQNEAQLDKSGLPSDRFFAERPEGSVSTLKIQRTQQEDSAVYLCASRIWRGGKDTEAFFGQGTRLTVV.

This clone was counted a few times. The rearrangement links TRBV25-1 to TRBJ2-5; tentative D call: TRBD1 (6 bases). Germline lookup yields CDR1 MGHDK and CDR2 SYGVNS. The length of the CDR3 is 14 residues. Trimming removed 2 bases from V and 4 bases from J, with 11 bases in between. CDR3: CASSERQDLETQYF. CDR3 sequence (DNA): TGTGCCAGCAGTGAAAGACAGGACCTAGAGACCCAGTACTTC.

This chain uses TRBV5-1 with TRBJ2-3, with 9 bases aligning to TRBD1. V was clipped by 8 bases and J by 4 bases; unmatched bases: 8. Germline V lookup: CDR1 SGHRS, CDR2 YFSETQ. CDR3 length: 14 residues. CDR3 sequence reads: CASKTGGGPDTQYF. In DNA form, the CDR3 reads TGCGCCAGTAAAACAGGGGGCGGCCCAGATACGCAGTATTTT.

CDR3 coding DNA: TGCGCCAGCAGCCCCGGCCCAGGACAGGGCAATCAGCCCCAGCATTTT. This translates into CASSPGPGQGNQPQHF. The rearrangement uses TRBV5-1 and TRBJ1-5; TRBD1 matches 7 bases. The V segment lost 4 bases and the J segment 2 bases; nucleotides outside the gene matches: 9. Germline values: CDR1 SGHRS, CDR2 YFSETQ. The CDR3 sequence is 16 residues long.

This chain joins TRBV9 and TRBJ2-2; 11 bases agree with TRBD2. Germline assignment: CDR1 SGDLS and CDR2 YYNGEE. This CDR3 spans 17 amino acids. J was trimmed by 4 bases and V by 0 bases; bases with no gene match: 5. CDR3 nucleotides: TGTGCCAGCAGCGTAGGACTAGCGGGACTTTTCACCGGGGAGCTGTTTTTT. The encoded protein is CASSVGLAGLFTGELFF.

The chain is built from TRBV20-1 and TRBJ1-2; D is ambiguous. This CDR3 has 11 amino acids. Germline CDR1 is DFQATT and CDR2 is SNEGSKA (reference sequence). The chain's CDR3 is CSTYTNYGYTF. In nucleotides, the CDR3 is TGCAGCACGTACACGAACTATGGCTACACCTTC.

The CDR3 is CASSPDRYGYTF. CDR3 bases: TGTGCCAGCAGTCCGGACAGATATGGCTACACCTTC. The chain recombines TRBV2 with TRBJ1-2; possible D gene TRBD1, 6 bases. V was clipped by 5 bases and J by 5 bases, with 9 bases between them. The CDR3 consists of 12 residues. The germline V gene encodes CDR1 SNHLY and CDR2 FYNNEI.

This clone was seen a handful of times. The chain recombines TRBV6-6 with TRBJ1-6; maybe TRBD1 (6 bases). Germline V gives CDR1 MNHNY, CDR2 SVGAGI (reference sequence). This CDR3 region has 16 residues. V shed 7 bases and J shed 0 bases, with 13 bases lying between them. The CDR3 loop reads CASTIQGSSYNSPLHF. The CDR3 DNA sequence: TGTGCCAGCACCATACAGGGAAGCTCCTATAATTCACCCCTCCACTTT.

This clone appeared a few times. CDR3 sequence reads: CASSWGQITDTQYF. Written as DNA, the CDR3 is TGTGCCAGCAGCTGGGGACAGATCACAGATACGCAGTATTTT. This rearrangement joins TRBV5-4 to TRBJ2-3; 7 bases agree with TRBD1. V trimming: 3 bases; J trimming: 2 bases; junction bases outside the gene matches: 3. CDR3 size: 14 residues. The germline gives CDR1 SGHNT, CDR2 YYREEE (reference sequence).

In its sample, this clone was seen once. The V call is TRBV7-2, the J call TRBJ1-4, with 8 bases fitting TRBD1. Looked up from germline, CDR1 is SGHTA and CDR2 is FQGNSA. This CDR3 region has 16 residues. Trimming took 5 bases from V and 7 from J; bases not matched to a gene: 12. CDR3 sequence (DNA): TGTGCCAGCAGCATTACGACAGGGGCTGGGGGTGAAAAACTGTTTTTT. Its translation: CASSITTGAGGEKLFF.

By frequency in the sample, this clone is medium-sized (0.01 to 0.1%). The V gene is TRBV28, the J gene TRBJ2-6; D gene uncertain. The germline gives CDR1 MDHEN, CDR2 SYDVKM. The CDR3 spans 18 residues. Trimming cost V 5 bases and J 0 bases, with 17 bases left between them. This CDR3 reads CASSEHIQPVSGANVLTF. CDR3 DNA sequence: TGTGCCAGCAGTGAGCATATTCAACCCGTCTCTGGGGCCAACGTCCTGACTTTC.

The chain links TRBV5-1 to TRBJ1-6; 7 bases align to TRBD1. Looked up from germline, CDR1 is SGHRS and CDR2 is YFSETQ. The length of the CDR3 is 16 residues. Trimming removed 5 bases from V and 5 bases from J; junction bases left unmatched: 10. DNA for the CDR3: TGCGCCAGCAGAGCGTTCCAGGGGGTGAATAATTCACCCCTCCACTTT. Translation: CASRAFQGVNNSPLHF.

This chain's CDR3 is CASSQGPRGLGQPQHF. The CDR3 nucleotides read TGTGCCAGCAGCCAAGGGCCTCGGGGGTTAGGTCAGCCCCAGCATTTT. The V and J genes are TRBV4-2 and TRBJ1-5, with a possible D match to TRBD1 (5 bases). The length of the CDR3 is 16 residues. The germline CDR1 and CDR2 sequences are LGHNA and YNFKEQ. Between the trimmed V and J ends, which lost 1 base and 6 bases, there was a span of 16 bases.

The J gene is TRBJ2-1, the V gene TRBV29-1, with no clear D. The CDR3 has 11 residues. V was cut by 3 bases and J by 4 bases, with 4 bases left in between. In germline, CDR1 is SQVTM, CDR2 ANQGSEA. The CDR3 DNA reads TGCAGCGTTGACCGGTACAATGAGCAGTTCTTC. Amino acids: CSVDRYNEQFF.

The gene calls are TRBV5-1 and TRBJ1-5, with unresolved D. Germline V lookup: CDR1 SGHRS, CDR2 YFSETQ. Trimming took off 0 bases at V and 2 bases at J, with 3 bases between the two ends. This CDR3 is built from 13 residues. The DNA for the CDR3 is TGCGCCAGCAGCTTGGGGCGCAATCAGCCCCAGCATTTT. It codes for CASSLGRNQPQHF.

The V gene is TRBV7-9, the J gene TRBJ1-1; the D is unclear. The ends were cut back, 5 bases at V and 8 bases at J, with 21 bases in the middle. The CDR3 has 15 amino acids. Germline lookup yields CDR1 SEHNR and CDR2 FQNEAQ (reference sequence). The CDR3 loop reads CASSPPGSVDWEAFF. Written as DNA, the CDR3 is TGTGCCAGCAGCCCCCCGGGATCTGTTGATTGGGAAGCTTTCTTT.

The chain couples TRBV9 to TRBJ2-5, with 7 nucleotides matching TRBD1. The CDR3 extends over 15 amino acids. The germline CDR1 and CDR2 sequences are SGDLS and YYNGEE. After removal of 0 bases from V and 6 bases from J, the junction contained 8 bases not matched to a gene. Written as DNA, the CDR3 is TGTGCCAGCAGCGTAGATCTGGCAGGGGGTCAGACCCAGTACTTC. Its protein is CASSVDLAGGQTQYF.

The chain couples TRBV5-1 to TRBJ2-3, with 7 nucleotides matching TRBD2. The J segment lost 2 bases and the V segment lost 0 bases, leaving 6 bases of the junction unmatched. Germline assignment: CDR1 SGHRS and CDR2 YFSETQ. The CDR3 totals 16 residues. The CDR3 DNA reads TGCGCCAGCAGCTTGGGACCAGCGGGAAACACAGATACGCAGTATTTT. This translates into CASSLGPAGNTDTQYF. Supplemented by reference TRBV5-1 and TRBJ2-3, the full variable domain reads KAGVTQTPRYLIKTRGQQVTLSCSPISGHRSVSWYQQTPGQGLQFLFEYFSETQRNKGNFPGRFSGRQFSNSRSEMNVSTLELGDSALYLCASSLGPAGNTDTQYFGPGTRLTVL.

The genes are TRBV5-1 and TRBJ2-1, with TRBD2 matching over 9 bases. The ends lost 1 base at V and 6 bases at J; junction bases unmatched: 5. The CDR3 covers 15 residues. Looked up from germline, CDR1 is SGHRS and CDR2 is YFSETQ. The CDR3 loop is CASSLMAGGANEQFF. The CDR3 nucleotides read TGCGCCAGCAGCTTGATGGCGGGAGGGGCCAATGAGCAGTTCTTC.

The rearrangement links TRBV4-1 to TRBJ1-3; TRBD1 is a possible D gene (5 bases). Per germline, CDR1 MGHRA and CDR2 YSYEKL. V dropped 1 base and J dropped 1 base, with 8 bases sitting between them. There are 15 residues in the CDR3. The CDR3 DNA follows: TGCGCCAGCAGCCAAGTCGGGGGGTCTGGAAACACCATATATTTT. Encoded protein: CASSQVGGSGNTIYF.

The rearrangement uses TRBV5-4 and TRBJ1-1; 8 bases agree with TRBD1. Germline V CDR1 and CDR2: SGHNT, YYREEE (reference sequence). The CDR3 runs 16 residues. Germline trimming cut 4 bases from V and 1 base from J; bases unmatched to any gene: 9. CDR3 amino acids: CASSLTGDRRNTEAFF. The CDR3 DNA follows: TGTGCCAGCAGCCTAACTGGGGACAGGCGGAACACTGAAGCTTTCTTT.